The present TCR beta chain was sequenced within a study of patients and donors after allogeneic stem cell transplantation. V was clipped by 0 bases and J by 0 bases; unmatched bases: 10. The CDR3 has 18 residues. From germline, CDR1 is DFQATT and CDR2 SNEGSKA (reference sequence). One entry per CDR3 protein results from TCRdb running MiXCR on the RT-PCR reads. This table has about a million distinct CDR3 sequences, more than 15% appearing once. In this sample, this clonotype turned up a few times. The V and J genes are TRBV20-1 and TRBJ2-2; 7 nucleotides agree with TRBD2. This TCR was recovered from a human donor who was either an allogeneic HSCT recipient or a stem cell or donor lymphocyte infusion donor (not recorded which). It is not recorded whose cells these are; they may come from a transplant donor. Source material: blood, either unsorted or a sorted T cell fraction (not recorded which). DNA of the CDR3: TGCAGTGCTAGAGAGTTAGCGGGTCGACGTTCGAACACCGGGGAGCTGTTTTTT. It encodes CSARELAGRRSNTGELFF.